Here is one T cell receptor (beta chain) with its context. Germline CDR1 and CDR2: MGHRA and YSYEKL. The CDR3 has 20 residues. Trimming took 0 bases from V and 1 from J, leaving 23 bases between them. Researchers ran the PCR with 60 Vbeta and 13 Jbeta primers. The protocol was immunoSEQ multiplex PCR, while the TCRdb copy is restricted to in-frame clones and leaves out a portion. The sample table includes fewer than 150,000 clones. This entry comes from a study of cytomegalovirus exposure and HLA in healthy donors. Sequencing was carried out using PBMCs. The sequence derives from a woman aged 55-69 years in good health and CMV-seronegative. This chain joins TRBV4-1 and TRBJ2-3; possibly TRBD2 for D (6 bases). The CDR3 bases are TGCGCCAGCAGCCAAGAATCCCTCGTTTCGGGGGAGGCTGGCACAGATACGCAGTATTTT. This codes for CASSQESLVSGEAGTDTQYF.